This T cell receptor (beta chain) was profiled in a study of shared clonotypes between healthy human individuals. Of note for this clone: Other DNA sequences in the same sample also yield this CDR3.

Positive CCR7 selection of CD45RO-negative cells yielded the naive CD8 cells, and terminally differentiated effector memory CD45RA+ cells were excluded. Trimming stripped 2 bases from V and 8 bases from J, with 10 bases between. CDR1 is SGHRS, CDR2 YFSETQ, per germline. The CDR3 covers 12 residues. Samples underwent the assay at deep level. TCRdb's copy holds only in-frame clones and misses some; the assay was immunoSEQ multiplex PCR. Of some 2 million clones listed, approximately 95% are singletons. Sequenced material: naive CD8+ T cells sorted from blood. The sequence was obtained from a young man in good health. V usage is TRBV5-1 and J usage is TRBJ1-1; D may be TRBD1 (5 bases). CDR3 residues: CASSLSGTEAFF. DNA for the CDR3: TGCGCCAGCAGCTTATCCGGGACCGAAGCTTTCTTT.